This T cell receptor beta chain was profiled in a study of post-analysis software for immune sequencing data. Across the whole study: Both relapsing-remitting and secondary progressive multiple sclerosis featured among the disease courses, as did progressive-relapsing multiple sclerosis. Study observations and caveats: Compared with controls, patients had more of roughly 5 TRBV segments, including TRBV5-6, TRBV5-1 and TRBV20-1. Controls had significantly higher normalized Chao1 diversity than multiple sclerosis patients.

On this clonotype itself: Its antigen remains unknown.

Unique molecular identifiers were built into the TCR beta cDNA libraries. Each sample of about 0.95 to 11 million input T cells yielded around 500,000 cDNA molecules, so each molecule approximated one T cell. A single record per CDR3 protein comes from TCRdb applying MiXCR to the PCR reads. The table records hundreds of thousands of distinct CDR3 sequences, roughly 30% of them present only once. CDR1 MNHEY and CDR2 SVGAGI come from the germline V gene. Trimming took off 6 bases at V and 0 bases at J, with 15 bases between the two ends. There are 16 residues in the CDR3. The rearrangement uses TRBV6-5 and TRBJ1-5, with D maybe TRBD1 (5 bases). The sequence was obtained from a girl aged 10 to 17 with multiple sclerosis. The material sequenced was blood. The CDR3 reads CASRPTAVHSNQPQHF. CDR3 bases: TGTGCCAGCAGGCCGACAGCGGTCCATAGCAATCAGCCCCAGCATTTT.